Listed below are T cell receptor beta chains from one sample, sequenced in a study of blood T cell repertoires in COVID-19. Method: immunoSEQ multiplex PCR; TCRdb's copy keeps in-frame clones and lacks some. The data show some 160,000 clones, 70% to 80% seen once. The sample taken for sequencing was PBMCs or T cells enriched from blood (not recorded which). The source of these receptors is a woman aged 70-85 years in a cohort exposed to, infected with or recovered from COVID-19 (not recorded which). Each CDR3 is given without its conserved first and last residue.

v_gene	j_gene	len	CDR3aa
TRBV5-4	TRBJ2-5	14	ASSWGRETGGETQY
TRBV6-5	TRBJ2-5	14	ASSYSTGADQKTQY
TRBV7-8	TRBJ2-2	14	ASSRDRGQGTGELF
TRBV5-6	TRBJ2-7	13	ASSAGQGQTYEQY
TRBV18	TRBJ2-1	12	ASSPQAGDNEQF
TRBV7-2	TRBJ1-6	13	ASSLGGGTGTPLH
TRBV3-1/TRBV3-2	TRBJ2-1	16	ASSQRASGSSSYNEQF
TRBV14	TRBJ1-1	10	ASSQGQVKAF
TRBV15	TRBJ2-5	11	ATSRTLGETQY
TRBV12-3/TRBV12-4	TRBJ2-7	11	ASSRGQGDEQY
TRBV7-9	TRBJ2-3	12	ASSLTSVTDTQY
TRBV5-6	TRBJ2-5	14	ASSIYRGGVQETQY
TRBV5-1	TRBJ2-3	14	ASSWGPSGGTDTQY
TRBV19	TRBJ2-1	12	ASSPSLASNEQF
TRBV5-1	TRBJ1-1	13	ASSLSGATATEAF
TRBV3-1/TRBV3-2	TRBJ2-3	10	ASSPGLAVQY
TRBV4-3	TRBJ2-7	13	ASSQDPGVSYEQY
TRBV5-6	TRBJ2-2	10	ASSLVAGELF
TRBV19	TRBJ2-3	11	AISPSGTDTQY
TRBV7-3	TRBJ2-1	9	ASSPGSEQF
TRBV19	TRBJ1-5	11	ATSGPGAQPQH
TRBV10-1	TRBJ2-7	11	ASSRDRGGEQY
TRBV6-5	TRBJ2-7	12	ASRQGQSFYEQY
TRBV7-8	TRBJ2-5	13	ASRPGQVFGETQY
TRBV7-2	TRBJ2-5	14	ASSLVGQGVHETQY
TRBV6-5	TRBJ2-7	13	ASEINGRDPYEQY
TRBV5-1	TRBJ2-3	12	ASSDRGQADTQY
TRBV12-3/TRBV12-4	TRBJ1-4	11	ASSSQGNEKLF
TRBV5-1	TRBJ1-6	12	ASSKDRGASPLH
TRBV27	TRBJ1-1	15	ASIGLGLGKMNTEAF
TRBV4-1	TRBJ2-1	12	ASSRLAEGPRQF
TRBV6-5	TRBJ1-2	12	ASSYGDRLYGYT
TRBV5-1	TRBJ2-3	13	ASSLAGGGTDTQY
TRBV5-1	TRBJ1-5	13	ASSLQAGTDQPQH
TRBV18	TRBJ1-1	13	ASSPLGQGETEAF
TRBV19	TRBJ1-2	12	ASTVDRGNYGYT
TRBV4-1	TRBJ2-7	12	ASSQPGGEFEQY
TRBV4-2	TRBJ1-2	10	ASSPNSYGYT
TRBV19	TRBJ2-3	13	ATRHLGRNTDTQY
TRBV7-8	TRBJ2-1	14	ASSFDGLPAYNEQF
TRBV9	TRBJ1-2	10	ASSVQGYGYT
TRBV18	TRBJ2-7	11	ASSPSDRGEQY
TRBV18	TRBJ1-5	13	ASSPPESSDQPQH
TRBV12-3/TRBV12-4	TRBJ2-7	10	ASGGTSYEQY
TRBV3-1/TRBV3-2	TRBJ1-2	13	ASSQGRRGLYGYT
TRBV28	TRBJ2-4	12	ASSGTGGGNIQY
TRBV28	TRBJ1-3	14	ASSLGDRVSGNTIY
TRBV5-6	TRBJ2-7	12	ASSLWTGLYEQY
TRBV5-4	TRBJ2-7	13	ASSLGGSLGYEQY
TRBV3-1/TRBV3-2	TRBJ2-1	13	ASSRAGPPYNEQF
TRBV7-9	TRBJ1-1	12	ASSLGAANTEAF
TRBV12-3/TRBV12-4	TRBJ2-1	11	ASSTRGLHEQF
TRBV19	TRBJ1-6	13	ASRSGSSYNSPLH
TRBV5-1	TRBJ2-1	13	ASSLVPDSYNEQF
TRBV28	TRBJ2-1	13	ASSSGQVIYNEQF
TRBV2	TRBJ2-1	12	ASRAGLVDNEQF